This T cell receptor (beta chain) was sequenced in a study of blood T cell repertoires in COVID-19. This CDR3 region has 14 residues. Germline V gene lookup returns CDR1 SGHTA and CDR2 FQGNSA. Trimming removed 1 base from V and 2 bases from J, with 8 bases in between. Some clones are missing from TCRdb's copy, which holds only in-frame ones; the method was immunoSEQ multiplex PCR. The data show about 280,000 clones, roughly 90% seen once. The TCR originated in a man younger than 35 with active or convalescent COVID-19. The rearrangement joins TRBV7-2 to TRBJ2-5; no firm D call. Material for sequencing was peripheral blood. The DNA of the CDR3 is TGTGCCAGCAGCTTAGATTCGGGTCAAGAGACCCAGTACTTC. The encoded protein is CASSLDSGQETQYF.